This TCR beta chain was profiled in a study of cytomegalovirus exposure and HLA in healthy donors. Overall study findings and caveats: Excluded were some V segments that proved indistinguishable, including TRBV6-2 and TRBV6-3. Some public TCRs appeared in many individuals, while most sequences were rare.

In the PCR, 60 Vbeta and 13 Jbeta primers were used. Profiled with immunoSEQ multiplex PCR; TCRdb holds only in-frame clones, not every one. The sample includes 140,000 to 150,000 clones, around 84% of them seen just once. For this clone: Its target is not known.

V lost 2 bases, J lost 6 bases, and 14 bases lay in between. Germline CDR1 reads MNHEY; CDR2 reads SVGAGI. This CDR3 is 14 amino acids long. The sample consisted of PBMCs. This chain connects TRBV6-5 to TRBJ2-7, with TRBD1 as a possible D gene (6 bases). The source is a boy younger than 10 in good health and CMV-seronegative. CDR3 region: CASSYQDSLIEQYF. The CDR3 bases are TGTGCCAGCAGTTACCAGGACAGTTTGATCGAGCAGTACTTC.